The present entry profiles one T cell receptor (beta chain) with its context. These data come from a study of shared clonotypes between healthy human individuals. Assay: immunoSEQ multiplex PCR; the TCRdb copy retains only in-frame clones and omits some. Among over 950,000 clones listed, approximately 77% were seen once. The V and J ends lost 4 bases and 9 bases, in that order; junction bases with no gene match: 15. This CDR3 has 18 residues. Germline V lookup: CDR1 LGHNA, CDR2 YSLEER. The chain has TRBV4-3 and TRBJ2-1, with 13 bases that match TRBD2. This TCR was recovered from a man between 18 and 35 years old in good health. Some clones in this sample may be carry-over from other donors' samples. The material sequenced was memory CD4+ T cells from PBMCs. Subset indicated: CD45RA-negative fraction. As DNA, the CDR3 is TGCGCCAGCAGCCGATATAGGAATAGGGGACTAGCGGGAACTGAGCAGTTCTTC. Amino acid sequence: CASSRYRNRGLAGTEQFF.